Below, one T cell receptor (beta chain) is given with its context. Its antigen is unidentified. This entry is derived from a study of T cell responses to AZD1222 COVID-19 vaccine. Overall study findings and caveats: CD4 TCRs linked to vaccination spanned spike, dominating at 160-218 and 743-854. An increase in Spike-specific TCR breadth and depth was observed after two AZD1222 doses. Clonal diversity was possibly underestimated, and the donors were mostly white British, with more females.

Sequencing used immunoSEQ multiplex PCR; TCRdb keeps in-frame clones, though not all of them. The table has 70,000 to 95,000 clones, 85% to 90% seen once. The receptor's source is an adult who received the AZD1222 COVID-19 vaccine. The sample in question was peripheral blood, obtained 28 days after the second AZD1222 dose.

In nucleotides, the CDR3 is TGTGCCAGCGAAAGTATAGTCAGGGGCTACTATGGCTACACCTTC. The encoded protein is CASESIVRGYYGYTF. The chain combines TRBV19 with TRBJ1-2; possibly TRBD1 for D (6 bases). The germline gives CDR1 LNHDA, CDR2 SQIVND (reference sequence). Trimming left V 9 bases short and J 3 bases short, with 20 bases between. The CDR3 consists of 15 residues.